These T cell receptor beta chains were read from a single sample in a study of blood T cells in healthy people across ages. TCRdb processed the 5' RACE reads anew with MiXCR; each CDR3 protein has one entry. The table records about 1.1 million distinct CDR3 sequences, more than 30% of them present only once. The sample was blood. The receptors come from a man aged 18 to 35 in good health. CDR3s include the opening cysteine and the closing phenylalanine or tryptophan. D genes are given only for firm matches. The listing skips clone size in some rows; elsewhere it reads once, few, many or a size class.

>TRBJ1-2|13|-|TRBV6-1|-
CTSSVGVGYGYTF
TGTACCAGCAGTGTTGGAGTAGGATATGGCTACACCTTC
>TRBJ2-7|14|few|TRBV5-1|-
CASTISSFLNEQYF
TGCGCCAGCACCATCTCCAGCTTCCTCAACGAGCAGTACTTC
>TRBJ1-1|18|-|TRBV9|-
CASSVHMGKLPWNTEAFF
TGTGCCAGCAGCGTACATATGGGAAAACTACCTTGGAACACTGAAGCTTTCTTT
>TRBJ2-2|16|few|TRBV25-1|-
CASIGGRGTNTGELFF
TGTGCCAGCATCGGGGGAAGGGGCACAAACACCGGGGAGCTGTTTTTT
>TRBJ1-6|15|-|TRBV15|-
CATSRERETNSPLHF
TGTGCCACCAGCAGAGAACGGGAGACGAATTCACCCCTCCACTTT
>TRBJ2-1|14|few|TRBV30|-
CALGGAPLYNEQFF
TGTGCCCTGGGGGGGGCCCCACTTTACAATGAGCAGTTCTTC
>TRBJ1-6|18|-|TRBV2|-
CASSSERPASSYNSPLHF
TGTGCCAGCAGCTCCGAAAGGCCCGCCAGCTCCTATAATTCACCCCTCCACTTT
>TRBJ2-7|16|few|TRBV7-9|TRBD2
CASSSNSGGAFYEQYF
TGTGCCAGCAGCTCCAATAGCGGGGGGGCCTTCTACGAGCAGTACTTC
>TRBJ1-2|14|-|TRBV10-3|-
CAIGEGIPNYGYTF
TGTGCCATCGGTGAGGGTATCCCTAACTATGGCTACACCTTC
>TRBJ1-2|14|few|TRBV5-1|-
CASSSAEANYGYTF
TGCGCCAGCAGCTCGGCAGAAGCTAACTATGGCTACACCTTC
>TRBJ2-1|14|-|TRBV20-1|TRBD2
CSARDSGVIFEQFF
TGCAGTGCTAGAGATAGCGGGGTAATATTTGAGCAGTTCTTC
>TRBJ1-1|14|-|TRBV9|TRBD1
CASSGGDRGTEAFF
TGTGCCAGCAGCGGAGGAGACAGGGGCACTGAAGCTTTCTTT
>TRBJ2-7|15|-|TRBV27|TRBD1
CASSLTRSTGNEQYF
TGTGCCAGCAGCCTAACCCGCTCGACAGGGAACGAGCAGTACTTC
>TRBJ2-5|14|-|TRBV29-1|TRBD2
CSATGTSFGETQYF
TGCAGCGCAACCGGGACTAGCTTTGGAGAGACCCAGTACTTC
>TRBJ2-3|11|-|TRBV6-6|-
CASSQYGPQYF
TGTGCCAGCAGTCAATACGGGCCGCAGTATTTT
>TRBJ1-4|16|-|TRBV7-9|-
CASSGAIGLNNEKLFF
TGTGCCAGCAGCGGAGCGATAGGGCTAAATAATGAAAAACTGTTTTTT
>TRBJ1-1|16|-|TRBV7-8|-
CASSFGTFKMNTEAFF
TGTGCCAGTAGCTTCGGGACTTTTAAAATGAACACTGAAGCTTTCTTT
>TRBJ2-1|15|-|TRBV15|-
CATGGNNVAYNEQFF
TGTGCCACCGGCGGGAACAATGTCGCCTACAATGAGCAGTTCTTC
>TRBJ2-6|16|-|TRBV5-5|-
CASSLGPSSGANVLTF
TGTGCCAGCAGCTTGGGGCCCTCATCTGGGGCCAACGTCCTGACTTTC
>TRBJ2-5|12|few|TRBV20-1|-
CSVVTKTGTQYF
TGCAGTGTGGTGACTAAAACGGGGACCCAGTACTTC
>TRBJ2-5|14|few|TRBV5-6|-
CASSLGFGTETQYF
TGTGCCAGCAGCTTGGGGTTCGGTACGGAGACCCAGTACTTC
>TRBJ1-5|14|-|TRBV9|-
CASSVDLGGQPQHF
TGTGCCAGCAGCGTAGACCTGGGCGGTCAGCCCCAGCATTTT
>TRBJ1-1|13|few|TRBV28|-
CASSESTNTEAFF
TGTGCCAGCAGCGAGTCCACGAACACTGAAGCTTTCTTT
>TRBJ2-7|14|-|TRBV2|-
CASSETGRAYEQYF
TGTGCCAGCAGTGAAACGGGACGGGCCTACGAGCAGTACTTC
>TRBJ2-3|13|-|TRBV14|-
CASSQIRTDTQYF
TGTGCCAGCAGCCAGATAAGGACAGATACGCAGTATTTT
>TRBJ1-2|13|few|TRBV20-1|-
CSAVGHSYYGYTF
TGCAGTGCGGTGGGACATTCTTATTATGGCTACACCTTC
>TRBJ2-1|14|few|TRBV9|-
CASSVELGGNEQFF
TGTGCCAGCAGCGTAGAGTTGGGGGGCAATGAGCAGTTCTTC
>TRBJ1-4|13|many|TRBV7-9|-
CARPGGSNEKLFF
TGTGCCAGACCGGGGGGATCTAATGAAAAACTGTTTTTT
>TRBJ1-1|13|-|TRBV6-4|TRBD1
CASSRDRDAEAFF
TGTGCCAGCAGCCGCGACAGGGACGCTGAAGCTTTCTTT
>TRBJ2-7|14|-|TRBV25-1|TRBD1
CASSGDRGLHEQYF
TGTGCCAGCAGTGGGGACAGGGGATTACACGAGCAGTACTTC
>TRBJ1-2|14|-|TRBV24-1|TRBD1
CAASETGKNYGYTF
TGTGCCGCCAGTGAGACAGGGAAAAACTATGGCTACACCTTC
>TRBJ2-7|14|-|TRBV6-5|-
CASSFGGPYYEQYF
TGTGCCAGCAGTTTCGGGGGCCCGTATTACGAGCAGTACTTC
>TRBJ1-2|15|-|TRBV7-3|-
CASSLNGRGSYGYTF
TGTGCCAGCAGCTTAAACGGGAGGGGGAGCTATGGCTACACCTTC
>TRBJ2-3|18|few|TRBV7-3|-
CASSLKPRTLLITDTQYF
TGTGCCAGCAGCTTAAAGCCGAGGACACTCCTTATCACAGATACGCAGTATTTT
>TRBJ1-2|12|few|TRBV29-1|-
CSDRTTNYGYTF
TGCAGCGATCGGACCACTAACTATGGCTACACCTTC
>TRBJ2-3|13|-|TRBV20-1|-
CSCLVGSTDTQYF
TGCAGTTGCTTAGTGGGAAGCACAGATACGCAGTATTTT
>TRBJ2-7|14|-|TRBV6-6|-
CASSYSLGLYEQYF
TGTGCCAGCAGTTACTCGTTAGGGCTTTACGAGCAGTACTTC
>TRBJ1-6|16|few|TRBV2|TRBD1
CASTTRMGQSDSPLHF
TGTGCCAGCACCACCCGCATGGGACAGTCAGATTCACCCCTCCACTTT
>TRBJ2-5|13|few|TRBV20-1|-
CSARGGYGETQYF
TGCAGTGCTAGAGGCGGGTATGGAGAGACCCAGTACTTC
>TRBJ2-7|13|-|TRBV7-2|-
CASSLGLATEQYF
TGTGCCAGCAGCTTAGGCCTCGCCACCGAGCAGTACTTC